These T cell receptor beta chains were read from a single sample in a study of T cell responses to AZD1222 COVID-19 vaccine. Profiled with immunoSEQ multiplex PCR; TCRdb holds only in-frame clones, not every one. Of 150,000 to 200,000 clones in the sample, nearly 95% were seen once. The sample in question was peripheral blood, obtained on day 0 of AZD1222 vaccination. The receptor set was obtained from an adult in good health. CDR3s include the opening cysteine and the closing phenylalanine or tryptophan. The D gene is left open where the match is weak. Size is omitted from some rows. Given values are once, few, many or a class for expanded clones.

D	size	V	length	J	DNA	CDR3
TRBD2	.	TRBV18	17	TRBJ2-1	TGTGCCAGCTCACCAAGATCGGGATCGGGGGGGGACAATGAGCAGTTCTTC	CASSPRSGSGGDNEQFF
TRBD2	.	TRBV27	20	TRBJ2-1	TGTGCCAGCAGTTTGAGAGGGACTAGCGGGGCCCTTAGCTCCTACAATGAGCAGTTCTTC	CASSLRGTSGALSSYNEQFF
.	.	TRBV6-2/TRBV6-3	16	TRBJ1-4	TGTGCCAGCAGCAAATGGACGGACGACCCGAATGAAAAGCTGTTTTTT	CASSKWTDDPNEKLFF
.	.	TRBV3-1/TRBV3-2	15	TRBJ2-6	TGTGCCAGCAGCCAGGGGGCAGGTGGGGCCAACGTCCTGACTTTC	CASSQGAGGANVLTF
.	.	TRBV5-4	16	TRBJ2-1	TGTGCCAGCAGCTTGGGGGTGGGTAGCTCCTACAATGAGCAGTTCTTC	CASSLGVGSSYNEQFF
.	few	TRBV15	14	TRBJ2-5	TGTGCCACCAGCAGACAGGGGCAGGGGGAGACCCAGTACTTC	CATSRQGQGETQYF
TRBD2	.	TRBV3-1/TRBV3-2	14	TRBJ2-3	TGTGCCAGCAGCCAGGGACTAGCGGGGGATACGCAGTATTTT	CASSQGLAGDTQYF
TRBD2	.	TRBV4-1	17	TRBJ2-1	TGCGCCAGCAGCCAACCCACGAGCGGGAGGGCCGTATATGAGCAGTTCTTC	CASSQPTSGRAVYEQFF
.	.	TRBV5-1	15	TRBJ2-1	TGCGCCAGTCACAGCCCCGGGGTCCAAGGCAATGAGCAGTTCTTC	CASHSPGVQGNEQFF
TRBD1	few	TRBV10-3	13	TRBJ2-7	TGTGCCATGGGGACAGGGAATACCTACGAGCAGTACTTC	CAMGTGNTYEQYF
.	.	TRBV12-3/TRBV12-4	13	TRBJ1-1	TGTGCCAGCAGTCCAAGGGGGGACACTGAAGCTTTCTTT	CASSPRGDTEAFF
.	.	TRBV28	14	TRBJ1-1	TGTGCCAGCAGTTTAGGTGGCAGTAACACTGAAGCTTTCTTT	CASSLGGSNTEAFF
TRBD1	.	TRBV6-6	14	TRBJ1-1	TGTGCCAGCAGTTTTGGGACAGCGAACACTGAAGCTTTCTTT	CASSFGTANTEAFF
.	.	TRBV28	14	TRBJ2-1	TGTGCCAGCAGTTTAAGGGACAATTACAATGAGCAGTTCTTC	CASSLRDNYNEQFF
TRBD2	.	TRBV9	13	TRBJ2-3	TGTGCCAGCGGGCGGGGGGGTCCCGATACGCAGTATTTT	CASGRGGPDTQYF
.	.	TRBV30	14	TRBJ2-6	TGTGCCTGGAGTATAGGGGCCGGGGCCAACGTCCTGACTTTC	CAWSIGAGANVLTF
TRBD2	.	TRBV27	16	TRBJ2-1	TGTGCCAGCAGTTTAGGGCTAGCGGACTCCTACAATGAGCAGTTCTTC	CASSLGLADSYNEQFF
TRBD1	.	TRBV5-1	14	TRBJ1-1	TGCGCCAGCAGCTTGGGACAGGGCGGGACTGAAGCTTTCTTT	CASSLGQGGTEAFF
TRBD1	.	TRBV7-2	16	TRBJ1-4	TGTGCCAGCAGCTTAGGGGGACAGGGGGGAGGTGAAAAACTGTTTTTT	CASSLGGQGGGEKLFF
TRBD2	.	TRBV6-5	13	TRBJ2-7	TGTGCCAGCTGGGGTAGCGGGAAGTACGAGCAGTACTTC	CASWGSGKYEQYF
.	.	TRBV7-9	15	TRBJ1-6	TGTGCCAGCAGCCAGGGTGGGGGAGAAAATTCACCCCTCCACTTT	CASSQGGGENSPLHF
TRBD1	once	TRBV7-2	16	TRBJ2-3	TGTGCCAGCAGCTCCCTACAGGGGGCATTCGGAGATACGCAGTATTTT	CASSSLQGAFGDTQYF
.	.	TRBV19	18	TRBJ2-6	TGTGCCAGTAGTTCCCCCTATGGCCAAGCCTCTGGGGCCAACGTCCTGACTTTC	CASSSPYGQASGANVLTF
.	.	TRBV5-1	15	TRBJ1-5	TGCGCCAGCAGCATAGGGGCCGATCTCAATCAGCCCCAGCATTTT	CASSIGADLNQPQHF
TRBD1	.	TRBV10-1	16	TRBJ1-4	TGCGCCAGCAGAGGGGACAGGGAAGGGAGGAAGGAAAAACTGTTTTTT	CASRGDREGRKEKLFF
.	.	TRBV19	13	TRBJ1-2	TGTGCCAGTAGTATGCGACAGAACTATGGCTACACCTTC	CASSMRQNYGYTF
TRBD1	.	TRBV6-6	15	TRBJ1-5	TGTGCCAGCAGTTACCAAACCAGGGGGAATCAGCCCCAGCATTTT	CASSYQTRGNQPQHF
.	.	TRBV7-2	15	TRBJ2-3	TGTGCCAGCAGCTCCCAACAGGGGAGGGCAGATACGCAGTATTTT	CASSSQQGRADTQYF
TRBD2	.	TRBV9	16	TRBJ2-1	TGTGCCAGCAGCGTTAGCGGGCAAAATCCCTACAATGAGCAGTTCTTC	CASSVSGQNPYNEQFF